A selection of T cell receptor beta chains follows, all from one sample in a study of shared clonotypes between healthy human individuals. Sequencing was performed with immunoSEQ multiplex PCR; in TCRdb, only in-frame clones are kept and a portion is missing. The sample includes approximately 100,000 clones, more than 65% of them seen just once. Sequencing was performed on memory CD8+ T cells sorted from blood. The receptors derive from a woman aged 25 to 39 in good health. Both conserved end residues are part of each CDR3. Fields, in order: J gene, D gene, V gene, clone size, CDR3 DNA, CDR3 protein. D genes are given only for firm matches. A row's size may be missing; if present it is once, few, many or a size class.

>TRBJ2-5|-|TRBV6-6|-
TGTGCCAGCAGCTACAGGGAGACCCAGTACTTC
CASSYRETQYF
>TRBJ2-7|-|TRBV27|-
TGTGCCAGCAGAGTCAGGCAGGGTTACTACGAGCAGTACTTC
CASRVRQGYYEQYF
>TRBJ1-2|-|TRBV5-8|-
TGTGCCAGCAGCTCTACTTTGCAGGGATCATCTCGACAATGGGGCTACACCTTC
CASSSTLQGSSRQWGYTF
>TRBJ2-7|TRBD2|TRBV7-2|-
TGTGCCAGCAGCTTATGGTTCGGGGGACTAGCCCCCTACGAGCAGTACTTC
CASSLWFGGLAPYEQYF
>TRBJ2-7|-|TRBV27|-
TGTGCCAGCAGCCACATAAGCTCCTACGAGCAGTACTTC
CASSHISSYEQYF
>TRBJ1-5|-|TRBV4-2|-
TGTGCCAGCAGCCAAGAAGGACTCCCCCAGCATTTT
CASSQEGLPQHF
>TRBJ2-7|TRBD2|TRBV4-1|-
TGCGCCAGCAGCCCCACTCTAGCGGGAGGGATGAGCTCCTACGAGCAGTACTTC
CASSPTLAGGMSSYEQYF
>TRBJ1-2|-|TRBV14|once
TGTGCCAGCAGCTCAATTGGGACTTCTGGCTACACCTTC
CASSSIGTSGYTF
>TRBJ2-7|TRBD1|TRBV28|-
TGTGCCAGCAGTCCCCGGGACAGGGGGTCTCGGGAGCAGTACTTC
CASSPRDRGSREQYF
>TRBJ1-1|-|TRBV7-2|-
TGTGCCAGCAGCTTAGTCGCCGGTATGAGACGGGGCGCTGAAGCTTTCTTT
CASSLVAGMRRGAEAFF
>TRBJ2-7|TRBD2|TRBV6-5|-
TGTGCCAGCAGCCGACTAGCGCACTACGAGCAGTACTTC
CASSRLAHYEQYF
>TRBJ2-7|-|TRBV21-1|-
TGTGCCAGCAGCAAAGTCGGGCAGGCAGGGTACTTC
CASSKVGQAGYF
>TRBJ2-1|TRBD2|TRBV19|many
TGTGCCAGTAGTATTTGGCTAGCGGATGAGCAGTTCTTC
CASSIWLADEQFF
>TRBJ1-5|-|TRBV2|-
TGTGCCAGCAGTGGACAGCCCGATCAGCCCCAGCATTTT
CASSGQPDQPQHF
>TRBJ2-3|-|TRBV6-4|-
TGTGCCAGCAGCGACAATGTAGCCCAGGGAGCAGATACGCAGTATTTT
CASSDNVAQGADTQYF
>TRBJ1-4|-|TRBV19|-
TGTGCCAGTAGTATGTGGATCTTCGAAAAACTGTTTTTT
CASSMWIFEKLFF
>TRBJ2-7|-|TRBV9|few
TGTGCCAGCAGCGTGGGCGTAACCAAACCCTACGAGCAGTACTTC
CASSVGVTKPYEQYF
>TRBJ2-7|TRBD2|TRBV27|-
TGTGCCAGCAGTTTTCGGGGACTAGCGGGAGGGCGGTTGTACGAGCAGTACTTC
CASSFRGLAGGRLYEQYF
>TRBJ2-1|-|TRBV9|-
TGTGCCAGCAGCGTAGGTGGGGGCAGCGATGAGCAGTTCTTC
CASSVGGGSDEQFF
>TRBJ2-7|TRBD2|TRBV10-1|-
TGCGCCAGCAGTGGGGCGGGAGAGAATTACGAGCAGTACTTC
CASSGAGENYEQYF
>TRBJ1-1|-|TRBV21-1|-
TGTGCCAGCAGCTCCGGACAGTTGAACACTGAAGCTTTCTTT
CASSSGQLNTEAFF
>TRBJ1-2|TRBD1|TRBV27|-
TGTGCCAGCAGTTTCCGGGACAGGGGGTATGGCTACACCTTC
CASSFRDRGYGYTF
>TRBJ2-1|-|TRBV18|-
TGTGCCAGCTCACCTGTAGCGGTAGGGCCCTACAATGAGCAGTTCTTC
CASSPVAVGPYNEQFF
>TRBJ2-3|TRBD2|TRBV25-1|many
TGTGCCAGCAGTGAACCCTCTCAAAGCGGGAGGAGAGATACGCAGTATTTT
CASSEPSQSGRRDTQYF
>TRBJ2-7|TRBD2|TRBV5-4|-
TGTGCCAGCAGTCGGACTAGCGGGGACGAGCAGTACTTC
CASSRTSGDEQYF
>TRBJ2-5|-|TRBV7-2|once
TGTGCCAGCAGCTTAGGTAGTGGGCTAGGGGAAGAGACCCAGTACTTC
CASSLGSGLGEETQYF
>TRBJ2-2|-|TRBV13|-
TGTGCCAGCAGCTTGGAGGGAGATGGCACCGGGGAGCTGTTTTTT
CASSLEGDGTGELFF
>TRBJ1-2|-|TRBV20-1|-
TGCAGTGCCGGGCGGGAGGGAGGATACACCTTC
CSAGREGGYTF